Presented here are 20 T cell receptor beta chains from one specimen sequenced in a study of blood T cells in healthy people across ages. A second PCR, run for about 7 to 11 cycles, used a sample-barcoded 5' primer plus a J-beta primer mix. A single record per CDR3 protein comes from TCRdb applying MiXCR to the 5' RACE reads. Among about a million distinct CDR3 sequences listed, around 48% were seen once. What was sequenced was blood. These receptors all stem from a man younger than 45 in good health.

This clonotype was picked up one time. A much larger clone is a single base away; this may be a read error. This chain connects TRBV4-3 to TRBJ2-5; 7 positions match TRBD2. This CDR3 is 13 amino acids long. Germline CDR1 is LGHNA and CDR2 is YSLEER. V lost 5 bases to trimming and J lost 11 bases; unmatched junction nucleotides: 11. The CDR3 nucleotides are TGCGCCAGCAGCTCCAAGTCCGGACTAGGGCAGTACTTC. This codes for CASSSKSGLGQYF.

V is TRBV3-1 and J is TRBJ2-4; perhaps TRBD2 as D (7 bases). The CDR3 is 15 amino acids. The V gene's germline CDR1 is LGHDT and CDR2 YNNKEL (reference sequence). The V end was cut by 1 base, the J end by 5 bases, with 12 bases between. CDR3 sequence reads: CASSQVGGLQNIQYF. CDR3 DNA sequence: TGTGCCAGCAGCCAAGTGGGGGGGCTTCAAAACATTCAGTACTTC.

This chain links TRBV7-9 with TRBJ2-5, with D hard to call. V shed 2 bases and J shed 5 bases, with 6 bases lying between them. The CDR3 covers 12 residues. Germline V gene sequence: CDR1 SEHNR, CDR2 FQNEAQ (reference sequence). The CDR3 DNA reads as TGTGCCAGCAGCTTATCTATGGAGACCCAGTACTTC. Amino acids: CASSLSMETQYF.

The rearrangement links TRBV2 to TRBJ2-7; D call uncertain. Trimming pared 6 bases from V and 0 bases from J, leaving 12 bases between. Per the germline V gene, CDR1 is SNHLY and CDR2 is FYNNEI. This CDR3 has 14 amino acids. The chain's CDR3 is CASRLSESSYEQYF. Written as DNA, the CDR3 is TGTGCCAGCAGACTGTCAGAAAGCTCCTACGAGCAGTACTTC.

The table lists this clonotype with a few counts. The V call is TRBV5-5, the J call TRBJ1-1, with D maybe TRBD1 (6 bases). CDR3 length equals 13 residues. The germline V and J ends were trimmed by 2 bases and 4 bases, with 9 bases remaining between them. Looked up from germline, CDR1 is SGHKS and CDR2 is YYEKEE (reference sequence). In DNA form, the CDR3 reads TGTGCCAGCAGCTTCGCAGGGGCCACTGAAGCTTTCTTT. Translated, it gives CASSFAGATEAFF.

The genes are TRBV10-3 and TRBJ2-5; maybe TRBD2 (6 bases). Germline V gene data show CDR1 as ENHRY and CDR2 as SYGVKD. V dropped 6 bases and J dropped 4 bases, with 12 bases sitting between them. CDR3 length equals 13 residues. The CDR3 bases are TGTGCCATCAGCGAAGGAGGGAGAGAGACCCAGTACTTC. Translated: CAISEGGRETQYF.

The rearrangement links TRBV6-5 to TRBJ1-6; 10 bases map to TRBD1. The V segment lost 3 bases and the J segment 8 bases; nucleotides outside the gene matches: 4. This CDR3 comprises 15 residues. Germline CDR1 and CDR2: MNHEY and SVGAGI. The CDR3 DNA reads TGTGCCAGCAGTTATTCGACAGGGGGCTATTCACCCCTCCACTTT. Translation gives CASSYSTGGYSPLHF.

This clonotype has more than one count but fewer than ten. The chain carries TRBV28 and TRBJ2-7; 8 nucleotides align to TRBD1. Germline V gives CDR1 MDHEN, CDR2 SYDVKM. V lost 9 bases, J lost 3 bases, and 7 bases stayed unmatched. The CDR3 extends over 13 amino acids. The CDR3 DNA reads as TGTGCCAGTACAGGGGGGCCCCTCTACGAGCAGTACTTC. Translating it yields CASTGGPLYEQYF.

The genes are TRBV29-1 and TRBJ2-5; TRBD1 might be the D (5 bases). The CDR3 runs 15 residues. Germline V CDR1 and CDR2: SQVTM, ANQGSEA. V was cut by 4 bases and J by 2 bases, with 17 bases left in between. The CDR3 DNA reads TGCAGCGTTGCCAAAGGTGCAGGGTGGCAAGAGACCCAGTACTTC. It encodes CSVAKGAGWQETQYF.

Concerning this clonotype itself: A junction end diverges from the germline sequence, so it may reflect a read error. The V call is TRBV3-1, the J call TRBJ1-3; D remains ambiguous. There are 17 residues in the CDR3. Germline V gene sequence: CDR1 LGHDT, CDR2 YNNKEL (reference sequence). CDR3 nucleotide sequence: TGTGCCAGCAGCCAAGATTGCTACAGAAACTCTGGAAGCACCATATATTTT. It encodes CASSQDCYRNSGSTIYF.

In its sample, this clonotype was seen once. This chain uses TRBV4-3 with TRBJ2-6; D is tentatively TRBD1 or TRBD2 (5 bases each). CDR3 length: 16 residues. V lost 0 bases and J lost 3, with 9 bases in between. Germline V gene sequence: CDR1 LGHNA, CDR2 YSLEER. In DNA, the CDR3 is TGCGCCAGCAGCCAAGATCGAGGGGTTGGGGCCAACGTCCTGACTTTC. Amino acid sequence: CASSQDRGVGANVLTF.

This chain uses TRBV7-2 with TRBJ2-4; D is possibly TRBD1 or TRBD2 (5 bases each). TRBJ2-7 explains the end of the DNA better; the J call may be wrong. Per the germline V gene, CDR1 is SGHTA and CDR2 is FQGNSA. This CDR3 comprises 13 residues. CDR3 in DNA: TGTGCCAGCAGCCAGGGACCAGACTACGAGCAGTACTTC. Its protein product is CASSQGPDYEQYF.

This clonotype came up a few times. V and J are TRBV29-1 and TRBJ2-7; D tentatively fits TRBD1 or TRBD2 (6 bases each). Germline CDR1 and CDR2: SQVTM and ANQGSEA. V was cut by 1 base and J by 7 bases, with 11 bases left in between. There are 12 residues in the CDR3. The CDR3 loop is CSVEVGGREQYF. The CDR3 nucleotides read TGCAGCGTTGAAGTGGGGGGCCGGGAGCAGTACTTC.

Concerning this clonotype: Relative to the germline gene, one junction end is altered; a read error may explain this. The CDR3 coding sequence is TGTACCAGCAGCTTAGATGGAGGCAGTGGTCAGCCCCAGCATTTT. Translated, it gives CTSSLDGGSGQPQHF. This chain links TRBV7-9 with TRBJ1-5; D remains unclear. The CDR3 length is 15 residues. Per the germline V gene, CDR1 is SEHNR and CDR2 is FQNEAQ (reference sequence).

J is TRBJ2-1 and V is TRBV20-1, with 11 nucleotides matching TRBD1. The length of the CDR3 is 16 residues. CDR1 and CDR2 from the germline V gene are DFQATT and SNEGSKA (reference sequence). Unmatched junction bases numbered 8, after V lost 2 bases and J lost 5 bases. CDR3 nucleotides: TGCAGTGCTAGAACACCCGGGACAGGGGGACACAATGAGCAGTTCTTC. Translated: CSARTPGTGGHNEQFF.

This clonotype was observed at least ten times. The CDR3 protein is CASSSRQGMNTEAFF. The CDR3, as DNA: TGTGCCAGCAGCTCTAGACAGGGAATGAACACTGAAGCTTTCTTT. The rearrangement joins TRBV7-6 to TRBJ1-1, with 7 bases that match TRBD1. V was clipped by 4 bases and J by 0 bases; unmatched bases: 5. CDR3 length equals 15 residues. Germline values: CDR1 SGHVS, CDR2 FNYEAQ.

The gene calls are TRBV4-2 and TRBJ1-6, with D uncertain. The CDR3 is 13 amino acids. The germline V and J ends were trimmed by 0 bases and 10 bases, with 7 bases remaining between them. Germline CDR1 and CDR2: LGHNA and YNFKEQ. The CDR3 region has the DNA TGTGCCAGCAGCCAAGAGGAGGTCTCACCCCTCCACTTT. This codes for CASSQEEVSPLHF.

The V and J genes are TRBV5-1 and TRBJ2-7; TRBD2 aligns across 7 bases. This CDR3 is 14 amino acids long. Germline loops: CDR1 SGHRS, CDR2 YFSETQ. V was clipped by 4 bases and J by 6 bases; unmatched bases: 10. Here the CDR3 DNA reads TGCGCCAGCAGCCCTACGGGGGGTTCGGGCGAGCAGTACTTC. As protein: CASSPTGGSGEQYF.

In this sample, this clonotype turned up a few times. The rearrangement links TRBV7-9 to TRBJ2-7, with no clear D. This CDR3 spans 14 amino acids. V gave up 0 bases and J gave up 5 bases, with 11 bases separating them. CDR1 is SEHNR, CDR2 FQNEAQ, per germline (reference sequence). The CDR3 reads CASSLALDMNEQYF. CDR3 coding DNA: TGTGCCAGCAGCTTAGCGCTAGACATGAACGAGCAGTACTTC.

The V and J genes are TRBV7-2 and TRBJ2-5, with TRBD2 identical over 10 bases. In germline, CDR1 is SGHTA, CDR2 FQGNSA. V shed 6 bases, J shed 1 base, and the junction held 8 bases outside the gene matches. This CDR3 is built from 16 residues. The CDR3 sequence is CASSPSSGGLQETQYF. The CDR3 DNA follows: TGTGCCAGCAGTCCTTCTAGCGGGGGACTCCAAGAGACCCAGTACTTC. Full variable domain (rest looked up from reference TRBV7-2 and TRBJ2-5): GAGVSQSPSNKVTEKGKDVELRCDPISGHTALYWYRQSLGQGLEFLIYFQGNSAPDKSGLPSDRFSAERTGGSVSTLTIQRTQQEDSAVYLCASSPSSGGLQETQYFGPGTRLLVL.